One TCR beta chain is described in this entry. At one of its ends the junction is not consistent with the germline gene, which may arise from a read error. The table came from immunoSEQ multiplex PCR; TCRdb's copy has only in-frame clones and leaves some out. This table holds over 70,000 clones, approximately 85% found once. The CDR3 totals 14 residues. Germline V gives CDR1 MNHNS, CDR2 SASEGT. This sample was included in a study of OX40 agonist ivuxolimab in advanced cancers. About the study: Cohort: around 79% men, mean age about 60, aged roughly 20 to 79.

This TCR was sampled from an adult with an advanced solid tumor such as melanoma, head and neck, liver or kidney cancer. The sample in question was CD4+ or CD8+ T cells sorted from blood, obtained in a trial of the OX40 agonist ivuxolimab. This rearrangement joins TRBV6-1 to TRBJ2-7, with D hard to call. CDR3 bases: TGTGCCGGCAGTGAGATCCTACTCTCCTACGAGCAGTACTTC. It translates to CAGSEILLSYEQYF.